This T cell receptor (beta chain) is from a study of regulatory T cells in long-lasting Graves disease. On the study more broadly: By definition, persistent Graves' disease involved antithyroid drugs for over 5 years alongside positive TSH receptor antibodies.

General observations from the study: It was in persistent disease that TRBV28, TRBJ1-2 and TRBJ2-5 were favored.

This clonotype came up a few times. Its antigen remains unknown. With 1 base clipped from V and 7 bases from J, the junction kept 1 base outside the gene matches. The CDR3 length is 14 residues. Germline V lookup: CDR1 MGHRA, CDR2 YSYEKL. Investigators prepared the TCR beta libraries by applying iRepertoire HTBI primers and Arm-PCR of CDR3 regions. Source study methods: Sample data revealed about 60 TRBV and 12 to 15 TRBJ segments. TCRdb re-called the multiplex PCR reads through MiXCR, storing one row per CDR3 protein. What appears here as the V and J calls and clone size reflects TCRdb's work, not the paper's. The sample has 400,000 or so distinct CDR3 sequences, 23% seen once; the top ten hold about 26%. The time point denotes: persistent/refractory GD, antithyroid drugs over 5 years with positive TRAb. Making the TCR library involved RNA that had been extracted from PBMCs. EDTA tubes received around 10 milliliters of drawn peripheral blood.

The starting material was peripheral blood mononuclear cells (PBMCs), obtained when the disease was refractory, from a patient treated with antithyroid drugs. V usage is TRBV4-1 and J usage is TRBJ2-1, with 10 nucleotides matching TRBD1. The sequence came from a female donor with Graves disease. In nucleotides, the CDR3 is TGCGCCAGCAGCCAAGGGGACAGGGGTAATGAGCAGTTCTTC. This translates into CASSQGDRGNEQFF.